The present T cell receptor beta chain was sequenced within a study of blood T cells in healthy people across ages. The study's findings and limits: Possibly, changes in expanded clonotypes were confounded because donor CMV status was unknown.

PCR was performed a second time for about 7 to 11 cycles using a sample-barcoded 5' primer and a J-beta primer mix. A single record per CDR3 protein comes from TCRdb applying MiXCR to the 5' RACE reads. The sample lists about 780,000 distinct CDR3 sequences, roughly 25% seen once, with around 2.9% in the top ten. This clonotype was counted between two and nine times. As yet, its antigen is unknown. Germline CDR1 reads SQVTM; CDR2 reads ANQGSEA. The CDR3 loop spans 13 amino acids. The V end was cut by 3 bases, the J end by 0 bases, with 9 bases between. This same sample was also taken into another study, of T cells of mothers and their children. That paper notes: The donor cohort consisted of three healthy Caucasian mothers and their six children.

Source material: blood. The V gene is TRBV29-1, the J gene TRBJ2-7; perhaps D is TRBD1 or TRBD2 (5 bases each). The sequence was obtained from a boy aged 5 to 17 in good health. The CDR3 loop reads CSVEGESSYEQYF. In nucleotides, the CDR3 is TGCAGCGTTGAGGGGGAGAGCTCCTACGAGCAGTACTTC.